The 29 T cell receptor beta chains in this list originate from one sample, sequenced in a study of T cell repertoires in cytomegalovirus infection. TCRdb recomputed calls from the reads with MiXCR, one row per CDR3 protein. The table lists about 140,000 distinct CDR3 sequences, roughly 6% of them singletons. The material sequenced was PBMCs. These receptors all stem from a human donor in good health (CMV status not recorded). Some clones in this sample may be carry-over from other donors' samples.

This clonotype was counted ten times or more. The rearrangement uses TRBV7-2 and TRBJ1-1, with D unresolved. Germline V gene sequence: CDR1 SGHTA, CDR2 FQGNSA. V dropped 5 bases and J dropped 1 base, with 14 bases sitting between them. The CDR3 is 15 residues long. CDR3 loop: CASSPVANENTEAFF. Written as DNA, the CDR3 is TGTGCCAGCAGCCCCGTCGCCAACGAGAACACTGAAGCTTTCTTT.

This chain uses TRBV2 with TRBJ1-1; tentatively, D is TRBD1 (6 bases). V was shortened by 2 bases and J by 1 base, with 17 bases between the two germline ends. Germline CDR1 and CDR2: SNHLY and FYNNEI. The CDR3 has 17 amino acids. CDR3 protein: CASSESRRGGANTEAFF. The CDR3 DNA is TGTGCCAGCAGTGAAAGCAGACGTGGGGGCGCGAACACTGAAGCTTTCTTT. The full variable domain, in which reference TRBV2 and TRBJ1-1 provide the parts outside the CDR3, is EPEVTQTPSHQVTQMGQEVILRCVPISNHLYFYWYRQILGQKVEFLVSFYNNEISEKSEIFDDQFSVERPDGSNFTLKIRSTKLEDSAMYFCASSESRRGGANTEAFFGQGTRLTVV.

J is TRBJ1-2 and V is TRBV12-3 or TRBV12-4; 8 positions match TRBD1. V dropped 3 bases and J dropped 10; count of bases not matched to a gene: 10. The CDR3 has 14 amino acids. The CDR3 here is CASSLSTGGFPYTF. As DNA, the CDR3 is TGTGCCAGCAGTTTGTCCACAGGGGGTTTTCCCTACACCTTC.

The chain combines TRBV2 with TRBJ2-1, with 12 bases matching TRBD2. Trimming at V came to 7 bases and at J to 11 bases, leaving 12 bases not matched to a gene. This CDR3 is 15 amino acids long. Germline CDR1 SNHLY, CDR2 FYNNEI. The CDR3 protein is CASIPPPSGGAKQFF. The CDR3 nucleotides read TGTGCCAGCATTCCCCCACCTAGCGGGGGGGCCAAGCAGTTCTTC.

This clonotype was counted at least ten times. The chain carries TRBV7-2 and TRBJ2-3; TRBD2 agrees at 9 bases. Germline loops: CDR1 SGHTA, CDR2 FQGNSA. The V gene end was trimmed by 8 bases and the J gene end by 5 bases; junction bases not matched to a gene: 11. The CDR3 has 15 residues. The CDR3 DNA sequence: TGTGCCAGCTCGTTAGCGGGGGCCGGCGTAGATACGCAGTATTTT. Protein: CASSLAGAGVDTQYF.

This clonotype was counted at least ten times. The genes are TRBV7-2 and TRBJ2-3; TRBD2 matches 12 bases. Germline V gives CDR1 SGHTA, CDR2 FQGNSA. The CDR3 is 15 amino acids. The V segment lost 5 bases and the J segment 6 bases; nucleotides outside the gene matches: 6. The CDR3 here is CASSPRLAGADTQYF. The CDR3 DNA reads as TGTGCCAGCAGCCCCCGACTAGCGGGGGCTGATACGCAGTATTTT.

This clonotype has more than one count but fewer than ten. This chain joins TRBV20-1 and TRBJ2-3; D tentatively reads TRBD1 or TRBD2 (6 bases each). The CDR3 contains 14 residues. Germline V lookup: CDR1 DFQATT, CDR2 SNEGSKA (reference sequence). V dropped 1 base and J dropped 3 bases, with 11 bases sitting between them. The chain's CDR3 is CSARGGAWTDTQYF. In DNA, the CDR3 is TGCAGTGCTAGAGGGGGGGCCTGGACAGATACGCAGTATTTT.

This clonotype came up many times. The CDR3, as DNA: TGTGCCAGCACCTTGGGTTTTGGGCTTAACACTGAAGCTTTCTTT. It specifies CASTLGFGLNTEAFF. This chain joins TRBV28 and TRBJ1-1; D unclear. The V end lost 7 bases, the J end lost 2 bases, and 17 bases lay between the germline ends. Germline V gene sequence: CDR1 MDHEN, CDR2 SYDVKM. The CDR3 sequence is 15 residues long.

In this sample, this clonotype turned up many times. The chain uses TRBV28 and TRBJ2-1; 12 bases are shared with TRBD2. Germline CDR1 and CDR2: MDHEN and SYDVKM. CDR3 length: 15 residues. V was clipped by 1 base and J by 10 bases; unmatched bases: 5. The CDR3 protein is CASSLSSGGDAEQFF. The CDR3 nucleotides read TGTGCCAGCAGTTTATCTAGCGGGGGGGATGCCGAGCAGTTCTTC.

This clonotype has ten or more counts. This sequence joins TRBV7-2 and TRBJ1-1; 7 bases are a match to TRBD1. The CDR3 consists of 13 residues. V shed 6 bases, J shed 12 bases, and the junction held 13 bases outside the gene matches. Germline V gene sequence: CDR1 SGHTA, CDR2 FQGNSA. As DNA, the CDR3 is TGTGCCAGCAGTTCCAGACAGGGCCAGCCAACTTTCTTT. Its protein is CASSSRQGQPTFF. Based on the CDR3 plus reference TRBV7-2 and TRBJ1-1, the full variable domain is GAGVSQSPSNKVTEKGKDVELRCDPISGHTALYWYRQSLGQGLEFLIYFQGNSAPDKSGLPSDRFSAERTGGSVSTLTIQRTQQEDSAVYLCASSSRQGQPTFFGQGTRLTVV.

This clonotype rates as hyperexpanded. This sequence joins TRBV28 and TRBJ1-2, with a weak D call TRBD1 (6 bases). CDR1 and CDR2 (germline): MDHEN, SYDVKM. The CDR3 extends over 14 amino acids. With 0 bases removed from V and 7 bases from J, the gap between germline ends came to 12 bases. CDR3 nucleotides: TGTGCCAGCAGTTTATGGTTGGGGGGCCCTGGCTACACCTTC. It codes for CASSLWLGGPGYTF.

This rearrangement joins TRBV12-3 or TRBV12-4 to TRBJ1-6; the D is unclear. Trimming cost V 1 base and J 6 bases, with 4 bases left between them. This CDR3 contains 13 residues. CDR3 amino acids: CASSLGANSPLHF. The CDR3 DNA is TGTGCCAGCAGTTTAGGGGCTAATTCACCCCTCCACTTT.

This clonotype was recorded at least ten times. The chain uses TRBV13 and TRBJ2-5; 11 positions match TRBD2. The CDR3 loop spans 15 amino acids. Germline CDR1 and CDR2: PRHDT and FYEKMQ (reference sequence). V lost 5 bases and J lost 5; bases outside the gene matches: 7. The chain's CDR3 is CASSARLAGRETQYF. CDR3 in DNA: TGTGCCAGCAGCGCACGACTAGCGGGGAGGGAGACCCAGTACTTC.

There are a few counts of this clonotype. J is TRBJ2-3 and V is TRBV5-4, with D uncertain. Trimming left V 3 bases short and J 2 bases short, with 10 bases between. The CDR3 runs to 14 residues. Germline values: CDR1 SGHNT, CDR2 YYREEE (reference sequence). The CDR3 loop reads CASSSTWATDTQYF. The DNA for the CDR3 is TGTGCCAGCAGCTCCACCTGGGCCACAGATACGCAGTATTTT.

This clonotype came up many times. The V call is TRBV28, the J call TRBJ1-1, with a possible D match to TRBD1 (5 bases). V was shortened by 4 bases and J by 4 bases, with 16 bases between the two germline ends. Germline V lookup: CDR1 MDHEN, CDR2 SYDVKM. There are 15 residues in the CDR3. In nucleotides, the CDR3 is TGTGCCAGCAGTTCCCTCGGGGGGGTGACCACTGAAGCTTTCTTT. The encoded protein is CASSSLGGVTTEAFF.

This clonotype has a count of ten or more. The CDR3 nucleotides read TGTGCCAGCAGGGACCTAGCCAAAAACATTCAGTACTTC. Translated: CASRDLAKNIQYF. The V call is TRBV28, the J call TRBJ2-4; D gene uncertain. Trimming shortened V by 6 bases and J by 0 bases, and 6 bases separated the two germline ends. This CDR3 comprises 13 residues. Looked up from germline, CDR1 is MDHEN and CDR2 is SYDVKM.

This clonotype was recorded many times. The chain joins TRBV7-2 to TRBJ2-2; TRBD1 is a possible D gene (5 bases). Per the germline V gene, CDR1 is SGHTA and CDR2 is FQGNSA. The CDR3 has 16 residues. Trimming left V 1 base short and J 0 bases short, with 9 bases between. CDR3 nucleotides: TGTGCCAGCAGCTTAGAAGGGGTGACGAACACCGGGGAGCTGTTTTTT. It yields the protein CASSLEGVTNTGELFF. The full variable domain, its missing parts supplied by reference TRBV7-2 and TRBJ2-2, is GAGVSQSPSNKVTEKGKDVELRCDPISGHTALYWYRQSLGQGLEFLIYFQGNSAPDKSGLPSDRFSAERTGGSVSTLTIQRTQQEDSAVYLCASSLEGVTNTGELFFGEGSRLTVL.

J is TRBJ1-6 and V is TRBV7-9; D gene ambiguous. The CDR3 runs to 15 residues. Germline V gene sequence: CDR1 SEHNR, CDR2 FQNEAQ (reference sequence). V was cut by 6 bases and J by 0 bases, with 9 bases left in between. The CDR3 spells CASSSTSSYNSPLHF. CDR3 bases: TGTGCCAGCAGTTCGACGAGCTCCTATAATTCACCCCTCCACTTT.

This clonotype was recorded at least ten times. V is TRBV7-3 and J is TRBJ2-5; 8 bases agree with TRBD2. There are 15 residues in the CDR3. Losses at the gene ends were 1 base for V and 7 bases for J; bases not matched to a gene: 8. The germline V gene encodes CDR1 SGHTA and CDR2 FQGTGA. This chain's CDR3 is CASSLNGGDVGTQYF. Here the CDR3 DNA reads TGTGCCAGCAGCTTAAACGGGGGGGACGTCGGGACCCAGTACTTC.

This clonotype was seen many times. The rearrangement uses TRBV7-2 and TRBJ1-5, with a weak D call TRBD1 (5 bases). CDR1 and CDR2 from the germline V gene are SGHTA and FQGNSA. The V and J ends lost 1 base and 2 bases respectively, with 24 bases between them. The CDR3 has 20 amino acids. CDR3 in amino acids: CASSLEGVEETLGGNQPQHF. CDR3 DNA: TGTGCCAGCAGCTTAGAAGGGGTGGAGGAGACGCTTGGGGGCAATCAGCCCCAGCATTTT.

This clonotype was seen at least ten times. V is TRBV20-1 and J is TRBJ2-1; the match to TRBD2 covers 8 bases. Trimming at V came to 1 base and at J to 0 bases, leaving 8 bases not matched to a gene. The CDR3 runs to 17 residues. Germline values: CDR1 DFQATT, CDR2 SNEGSKA (reference sequence). The CDR3 loop reads CSARARRGGTSYNEQFF. In nucleotides, the CDR3 is TGCAGTGCTAGAGCCAGACGGGGGGGCACCTCCTACAATGAGCAGTTCTTC.

This clonotype has only a few counts. The chain joins TRBV12-3 or TRBV12-4 to TRBJ2-5; maybe TRBD1 (6 bases). CDR3 size: 15 residues. Trimming removed 6 bases at V and 4 bases at J, with 18 bases between. CDR3 bases: TGTGCCAGCAGCCCCCAGAAGGCAGGGGTAGAGACCCAGTACTTC. Amino acid sequence: CASSPQKAGVETQYF.

This clonotype showed up many times. The J gene is TRBJ2-7, the V gene TRBV6-1; 9 nucleotides agree with TRBD2. V lost 7 bases and J lost 2; bases outside the gene matches: 3. Per the germline V gene, CDR1 is MNHNS and CDR2 is SASEGT. The CDR3 loop spans 13 amino acids. This CDR3 reads CASMAGGPYEQYF. As DNA, the CDR3 is TGTGCCAGCATGGCGGGGGGGCCCTACGAGCAGTACTTC.

This chain connects TRBV2 to TRBJ1-1, with a possible D match to TRBD1 (6 bases). From germline, CDR1 is SNHLY and CDR2 FYNNEI. The CDR3 totals 14 residues. Trimming cost V 4 bases and J 1 base, with 10 bases left between them. The CDR3 nucleotides read TGTGCCAGCAGTGGACAGGCGGGGAACACTGAAGCTTTCTTT. Its translation is CASSGQAGNTEAFF.

Many counts were recorded for this clonotype. The gene calls are TRBV7-2 and TRBJ2-7; D unclear. V lost 3 bases, J lost 3 bases, and 9 bases lay in between. The V gene's germline CDR1 is SGHTA and CDR2 FQGNSA. The CDR3 is 13 amino acids. The CDR3 loop reads CASSFRPGYEQYF. Here the CDR3 DNA reads TGTGCCAGCAGCTTCCGTCCGGGCTACGAGCAGTACTTC.

This clonotype appeared many times. This chain uses TRBV20-1 with TRBJ1-5, with D uncertain. The CDR3 covers 16 residues. The germline V and J ends were trimmed by 2 bases and 0 bases, with 14 bases remaining between them. CDR1 is DFQATT, CDR2 SNEGSKA, per germline (reference sequence). The CDR3 reads CSARRGGLNSNQPQHF. The CDR3 DNA is TGCAGTGCTAGACGCGGTGGTCTAAATAGCAATCAGCCCCAGCATTTT.

There are many counts of this clonotype. This chain uses TRBV2 with TRBJ2-3; the D call may be TRBD1 or TRBD2 (6 bases each). The CDR3 length is 17 residues. The germline V gene has CDR1 SNHLY and CDR2 FYNNEI. Deletions cut 0 bases from V and 7 bases from J, with 20 bases between. The CDR3 here is CASSEALLGGSLNTQYF. CDR3 nucleotide sequence: TGTGCCAGCAGTGAAGCGCTTCTGGGGGGCTCACTTAATACGCAGTATTTT.

This clonotype was detected many times. The chain carries TRBV11-2 and TRBJ2-3; the D gene is possibly TRBD2 (6 bases). The V gene's germline CDR1 is SGHAT and CDR2 FQNNGV. The CDR3 totals 15 residues. V lost 2 bases and J lost 1, with 10 bases in between. This chain's CDR3 is CASSLRRGRTDTQYF. The CDR3 DNA is TGTGCCAGCAGCTTAAGGCGGGGCCGCACAGATACGCAGTATTTT. Filled out from reference TRBV11-2 and TRBJ2-3, the complete variable domain reads EAGVAQSPRYKIIEKRQSVAFWCNPISGHATLYWYQQILGQGPKLLIQFQNNGVVDDSQLPKDRFSAERLKGVDSTLKIQPAKLEDSAVYLCASSLRRGRTDTQYFGPGTRLTVL.

This clonotype was detected only a few times. The J gene is TRBJ1-5, the V gene TRBV18; D is unresolved. Trimming took 3 bases from V and 7 from J, leaving 13 bases between them. Per germline, CDR1 KGHSH and CDR2 LQKENI. This CDR3 is built from 14 residues. CDR3 sequence reads: CASSPARGGQPQHF. CDR3 bases: TGTGCCAGCTCACCCGCCCGGGGTGGCCAGCCCCAGCATTTT.